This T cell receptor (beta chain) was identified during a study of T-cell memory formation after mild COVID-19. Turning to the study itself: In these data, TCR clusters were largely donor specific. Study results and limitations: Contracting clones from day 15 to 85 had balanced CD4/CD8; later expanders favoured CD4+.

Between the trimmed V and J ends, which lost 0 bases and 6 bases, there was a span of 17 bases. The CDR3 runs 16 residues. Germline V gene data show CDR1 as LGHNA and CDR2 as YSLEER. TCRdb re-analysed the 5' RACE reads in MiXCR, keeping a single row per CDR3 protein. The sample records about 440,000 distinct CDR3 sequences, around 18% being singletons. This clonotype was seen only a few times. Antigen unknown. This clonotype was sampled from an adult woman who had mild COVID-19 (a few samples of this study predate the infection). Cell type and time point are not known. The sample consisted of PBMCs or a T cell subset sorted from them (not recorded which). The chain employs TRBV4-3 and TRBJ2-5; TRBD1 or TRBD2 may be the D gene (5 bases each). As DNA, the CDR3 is TGCGCCAGCAGCCAAGATAGGGGTCCGGGGACGCAGACCCAGTACTTC. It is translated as CASSQDRGPGTQTQYF.